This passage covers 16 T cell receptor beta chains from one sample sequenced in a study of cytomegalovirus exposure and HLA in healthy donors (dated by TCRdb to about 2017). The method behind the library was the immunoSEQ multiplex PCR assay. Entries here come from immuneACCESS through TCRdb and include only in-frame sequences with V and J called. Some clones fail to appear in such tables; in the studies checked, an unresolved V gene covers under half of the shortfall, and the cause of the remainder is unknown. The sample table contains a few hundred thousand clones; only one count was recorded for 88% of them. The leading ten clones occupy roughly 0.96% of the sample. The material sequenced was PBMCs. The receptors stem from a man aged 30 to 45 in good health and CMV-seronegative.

The CDR3 here is CASSLNPTTGVSYEQYF. The CDR3 nucleotides read TGCGCCAGCAGCTTGAACCCCACGACAGGAGTCTCCTACGAGCAGTACTTC. J is TRBJ2-7 and V is TRBV5-1; possibly TRBD1 for D (6 bases). V lost 1 base and J lost 0, with 17 bases in between. Germline CDR1 is SGHRS and CDR2 is YFSETQ. The CDR3 contains 17 residues.

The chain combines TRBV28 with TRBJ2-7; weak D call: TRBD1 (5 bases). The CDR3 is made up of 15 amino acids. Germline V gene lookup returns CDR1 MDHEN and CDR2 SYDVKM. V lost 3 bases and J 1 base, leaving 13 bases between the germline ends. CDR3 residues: CASSLPHRQSYEQYF. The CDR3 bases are TGTGCCAGCAGTTTGCCCCACCGACAGTCCTACGAGCAGTACTTC.

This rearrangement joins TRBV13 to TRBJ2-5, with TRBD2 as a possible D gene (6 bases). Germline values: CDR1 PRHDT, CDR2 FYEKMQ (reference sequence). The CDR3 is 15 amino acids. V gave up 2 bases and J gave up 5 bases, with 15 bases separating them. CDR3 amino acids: CASSLYTGGHETQYF. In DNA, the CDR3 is TGTGCCAGCAGCTTATATACCGGGGGTCACGAGACCCAGTACTTC.

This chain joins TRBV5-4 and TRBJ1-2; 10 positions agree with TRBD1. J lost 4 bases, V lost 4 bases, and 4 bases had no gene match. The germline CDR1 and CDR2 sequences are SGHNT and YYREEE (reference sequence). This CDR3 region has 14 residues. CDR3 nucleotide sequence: TGTGCCAGCAGCCCGTGGACAGGGGGCTATGGCTACACCTTC. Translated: CASSPWTGGYGYTF. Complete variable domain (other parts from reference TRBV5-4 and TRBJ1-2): ETGVTQSPTHLIKTRGQQVTLRCSSQSGHNTVSWYQQALGQGPQFIFQYYREEENGRGNFPPRFSGLQFPNYSSELNVNALELDDSALYLCASSPWTGGYGYTFGSGTRLTVV.

The CDR3, as DNA: TGTGCCAGCAGACTTAGCGGGGGCCCCTACGAGCAGTACTTC. Encoded protein: CASRLSGGPYEQYF. The gene calls are TRBV27 and TRBJ2-7, with TRBD2 identical over 9 bases. The germline V gene encodes CDR1 MNHEY and CDR2 SMNVEV (reference sequence). This CDR3 is 14 amino acids long. V lost 6 bases to trimming and J lost 2 bases; unmatched junction nucleotides: 5.

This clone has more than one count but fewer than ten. This chain's CDR3 is CASRQHHLDGYTF. The CDR3, as DNA: TGTGCCAGCAGGCAACACCATCTCGATGGCTACACCTTC. This chain links TRBV27 with TRBJ1-2; D remains ambiguous. V dropped 6 bases and J dropped 6 bases, with 14 bases sitting between them. CDR1 MNHEY and CDR2 SMNVEV come from the germline V gene (reference sequence). The CDR3 is 13 amino acids.

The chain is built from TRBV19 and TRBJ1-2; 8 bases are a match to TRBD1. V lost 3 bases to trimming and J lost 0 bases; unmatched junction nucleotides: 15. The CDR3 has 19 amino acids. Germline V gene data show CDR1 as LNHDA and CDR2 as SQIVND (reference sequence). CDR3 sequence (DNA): TGTGCCAGTAGTATCCCTACACGACAGGGGCCCATTTCTAACTATGGCTACACCTTC. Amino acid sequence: CASSIPTRQGPISNYGYTF.

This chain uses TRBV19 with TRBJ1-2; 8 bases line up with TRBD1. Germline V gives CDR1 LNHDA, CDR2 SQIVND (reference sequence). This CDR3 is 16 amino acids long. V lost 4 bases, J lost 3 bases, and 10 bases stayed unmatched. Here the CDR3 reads CASSNPPPTGDYGYTF. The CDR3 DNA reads TGTGCCAGTAGTAACCCCCCCCCGACAGGGGACTATGGCTACACCTTC.

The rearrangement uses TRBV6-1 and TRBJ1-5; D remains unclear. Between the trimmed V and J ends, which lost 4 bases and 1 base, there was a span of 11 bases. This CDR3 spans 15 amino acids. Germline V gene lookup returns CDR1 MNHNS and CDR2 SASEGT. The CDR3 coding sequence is TGTGCCAGCAGTGGCAGACACCGGAGCAATCAGCCCCAGCATTTT. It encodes CASSGRHRSNQPQHF.

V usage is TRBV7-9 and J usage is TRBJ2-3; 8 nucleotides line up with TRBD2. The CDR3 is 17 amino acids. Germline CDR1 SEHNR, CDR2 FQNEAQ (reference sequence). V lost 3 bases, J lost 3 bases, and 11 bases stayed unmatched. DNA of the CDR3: TGTGCCAGCAGCTTCAGTTCAGCGGGGGTTGGGACAGATACGCAGTATTTT. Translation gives CASSFSSAGVGTDTQYF.

The CDR3 DNA follows: TGCGCCAGCAGTGGTGCGGGGGACCAAGAGACCCAGTACTTC. Residues: CASSGAGDQETQYF. The chain employs TRBV10-1 and TRBJ2-5, with TRBD2 identical over 7 bases. Per the germline V gene, CDR1 is WNHNN and CDR2 is SYGVQD (reference sequence). This CDR3 region has 14 residues. The V segment lost 4 bases and the J segment 0 bases; nucleotides outside the gene matches: 2.

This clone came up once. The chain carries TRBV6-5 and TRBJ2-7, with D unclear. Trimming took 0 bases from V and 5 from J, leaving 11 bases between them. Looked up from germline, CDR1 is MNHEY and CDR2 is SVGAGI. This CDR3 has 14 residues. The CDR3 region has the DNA TGTGCCAGCAGTTACTCGTTTGGCCCCCACGAGCAGTACTTC. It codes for CASSYSFGPHEQYF.

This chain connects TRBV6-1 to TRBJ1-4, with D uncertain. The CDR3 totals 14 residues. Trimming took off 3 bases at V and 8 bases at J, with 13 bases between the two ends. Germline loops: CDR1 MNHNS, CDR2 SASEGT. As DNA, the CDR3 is TGTGCCAGCAGTGACTGGCAATTTACGGAAAAACTGTTTTTT. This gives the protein CASSDWQFTEKLFF.

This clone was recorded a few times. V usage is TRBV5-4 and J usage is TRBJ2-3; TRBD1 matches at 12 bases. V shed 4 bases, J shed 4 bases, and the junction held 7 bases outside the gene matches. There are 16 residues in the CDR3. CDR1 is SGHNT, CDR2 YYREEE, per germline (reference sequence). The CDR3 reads CASSEGQGARADTQYF. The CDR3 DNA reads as TGTGCCAGCAGCGAGGGACAGGGGGCGAGGGCAGATACGCAGTATTTT.

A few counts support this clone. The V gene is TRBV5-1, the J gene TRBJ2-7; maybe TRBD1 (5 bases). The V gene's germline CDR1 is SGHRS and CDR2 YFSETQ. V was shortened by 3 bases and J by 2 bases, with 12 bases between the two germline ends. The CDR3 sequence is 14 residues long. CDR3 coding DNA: TGCGCCAGCAGCTCCCCAGGGATCACCTACGAGCAGTACTTC. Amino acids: CASSSPGITYEQYF.

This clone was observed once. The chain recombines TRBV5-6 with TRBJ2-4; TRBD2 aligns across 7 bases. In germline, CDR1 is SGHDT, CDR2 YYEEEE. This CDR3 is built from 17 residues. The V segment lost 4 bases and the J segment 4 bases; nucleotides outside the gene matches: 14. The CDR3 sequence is CASSPGVYREVKNIQYF. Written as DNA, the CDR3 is TGTGCCAGCAGCCCCGGGGTGTACCGGGAGGTAAAAAACATTCAGTACTTC.